Below are 24 T cell receptor beta chains sequenced from a single sample in a study of T cell repertoires in aging, cancer and after chemotherapy. Rearranged V-D-J TRB sequences were amplified with a mixed TRB-A/B primer pool. Each CDR3 protein is one row after TCRdb ran MiXCR on the multiplex PCR reads. The data hold 2,500 to 3,000 distinct CDR3 sequences, with around 24% observed a single time. Amplification of TCR beta used genomic DNA extracted from peripheral blood. The source material was blood. All receptors come from a human donor with a solid tumor.

This clonotype has only a few counts. The V and J genes are TRBV5-6 and TRBJ2-7; D unresolved. The germline V and J ends were trimmed by 4 bases and 6 bases, with 11 bases remaining between them. CDR3 length: 12 amino acids. CDR1 SGHDT and CDR2 YYEEEE come from the germline V gene. This CDR3 reads CASSRRSGEQYF. The CDR3 DNA follows: TGTGCCAGCAGCCGTAGAAGTGGCGAGCAGTACTTC.

CDR3 loop: CASSLKSGGGAYEQFF. In nucleotides, the CDR3 is TGTGCCAGCAGTTTAAAGTCCGGCGGGGGGGCATATGAGCAGTTCTTC. The chain recombines TRBV12-3 or TRBV12-4 with TRBJ2-1, with 9 bases that match TRBD2. After removal of 2 bases from V and 8 bases from J, the junction contained 10 bases not matched to a gene. CDR3 size: 16 residues.

This clonotype showed up just a few times. The V and J genes are TRBV19 and TRBJ2-3; D gene uncertain. V was pared by 7 bases and J by 1 base, with 12 bases between. This CDR3 is built from 14 residues. The V gene's germline CDR1 is LNHDA and CDR2 SQIVND (reference sequence). The CDR3: CASKNGIGTDTQYF. DNA for the CDR3: TGTGCCAGTAAGAATGGGATCGGCACAGATACGCAGTATTTT.

This clonotype is medium-sized by share. The genes are TRBV11-3 and TRBJ1-4; tentative D call: TRBD1 (6 bases). Trimming removed 5 bases at V and 11 bases at J, with 12 bases between. The CDR3 runs to 12 residues. Germline V CDR1 and CDR2: SGHNT, YENEEA. The CDR3 region has the DNA TGTGCCAGCAGCCAGGACAGTGACAAACTGTTTTTT. Its translation is CASSQDSDKLFF.

The table lists this clonotype with a few counts. The chain uses TRBV27 and TRBJ1-1; no firm D call. V dropped 6 bases and J dropped 2 bases, with 10 bases sitting between them. Germline V gene sequence: CDR1 MNHEY, CDR2 SMNVEV (reference sequence). This CDR3 spans 13 amino acids. In DNA form, the CDR3 reads TGTGCCAGCAGAACCGACGGAAACACTGAAGCTTTCTTT. It is translated as CASRTDGNTEAFF.

The chain has TRBV24-1 and TRBJ2-5, with D tentatively TRBD1 or TRBD2 (6 bases each). CDR3 size: 13 residues. Trimming shortened V by 6 bases and J by 5 bases, and 12 bases separated the two germline ends. Germline CDR1 reads KGHDR; CDR2 reads SFDVKD. The CDR3 spells CATSHGGLETQYF. CDR3 bases: TGTGCCACCAGTCACGGGGGCCTGGAGACCCAGTACTTC.

As DNA, the CDR3 is TGTGCCATCAGTGAGTCGGGGGGCTTCTACGAGCAGTACTTC. This encodes CAISESGGFYEQYF. The chain has TRBV10-3 and TRBJ2-7; D possibly matches TRBD1 or TRBD2 (6 bases each). The CDR3 consists of 14 residues. Germline V gives CDR1 ENHRY, CDR2 SYGVKD. The ends were cut back, 0 bases at V and 3 bases at J, with 9 bases in the middle.

V and J are TRBV19 and TRBJ2-7; tentative D call: TRBD1 (6 bases). Trimming left V 4 bases short and J 4 bases short, with 11 bases between. Germline V gene lookup returns CDR1 LNHDA and CDR2 SQIVND (reference sequence). The CDR3 contains 13 residues. Here the CDR3 reads CASSRQGWYEQYF. CDR3 nucleotide sequence: TGTGCCAGTAGTAGGCAGGGGTGGTACGAGCAGTACTTC. Full variable domain (rest looked up from reference TRBV19 and TRBJ2-7): DGGITQSPKYLFRKEGQNVTLSCEQNLNHDAMYWYRQDPGQGLRLIYYSQIVNDFQKGDIAEGYSVSREKKESFPLTVTSAQKNPTAFYLCASSRQGWYEQYFGPGTRLTVT.

This chain connects TRBV6-1 to TRBJ2-3; the D gene is possibly TRBD2 (6 bases). Germline V gene lookup returns CDR1 MNHNS and CDR2 SASEGT. The CDR3 consists of 13 residues. Trimming cost V 6 bases and J 10 bases, with 17 bases left between them. This CDR3 reads CASSSIETRAQYF. In nucleotides, the CDR3 is TGTGCCAGCAGCTCGATAGAGACTAGGGCGCAGTATTTT.

This clonotype occurred a few times. The J gene is TRBJ2-3, the V gene TRBV11-2; unclear D gene. This CDR3 region has 12 residues. Deletions cut 6 bases from V and 3 bases from J, with 7 bases between. Germline loops: CDR1 SGHAT, CDR2 FQNNGV. CDR3 DNA: TGTGCCAGCAGTCCAACGACAGATACGCAGTATTTT. It codes for CASSPTTDTQYF.

V gene TRBV19 combines with J gene TRBJ1-5; D is unclear. V gave up 2 bases and J gave up 2 bases, with 7 bases separating them. This CDR3 has 14 residues. Germline CDR1 is LNHDA and CDR2 is SQIVND (reference sequence). The CDR3 region is CASSIWGGNQPQHF. In DNA form, the CDR3 reads TGTGCCAGTAGTATATGGGGAGGCAATCAGCCCCAGCATTTT.

In this sample, this clonotype is medium-sized (0.01 to 0.1%). The gene calls are TRBV27 and TRBJ1-2; TRBD1 matches at 7 bases. The CDR3 runs 15 residues. In germline, CDR1 is MNHEY, CDR2 SMNVEV (reference sequence). Losses at the gene ends were 5 bases for V and 4 bases for J; bases not matched to a gene: 10. DNA of the CDR3: TGTGCCAGCAGTCTTTCGACAGGGTTGAGCTATGGCTACACCTTC. It encodes CASSLSTGLSYGYTF.

This clonotype counts as large (0.1 to 1%). This sequence joins TRBV29-1 and TRBJ2-7, with TRBD2 matching 10 bases. J lost 2 bases, V lost 4 bases, and 2 bases had no gene match. The V gene's germline CDR1 is SQVTM and CDR2 ANQGSEA. The CDR3 has 13 residues. The CDR3 region is CSVGGTSAYEQYF. In DNA, the CDR3 is TGCAGCGTTGGAGGGACTAGCGCCTACGAGCAGTACTTC.

This clonotype has just one count. A single base separates this from a much larger clone, so it may be a read error. CDR3 sequence: CAISDKSDEQYF. The CDR3 DNA reads TGTGCCATCAGTGACAAGTCCGACGAGCAGTACTTC. The chain links TRBV6-1 to TRBJ2-7; no reliable D call. The CDR3 runs to 12 residues. Germline CDR1 and CDR2: MNHNS and SASEGT.

This clonotype has only a few counts. The CDR3 protein is CASSPALDGEQYF. The CDR3 bases are TGTGCCAGCTCCCCCGCGCTGGACGGGGAGCAGTACTTC. V and J are TRBV18 and TRBJ2-7; D call uncertain. Trimming took 6 bases from V and 7 from J, leaving 16 bases between them. This CDR3 is built from 13 residues. Germline CDR1 is KGHSH and CDR2 is LQKENI.

By share, this clonotype counts as medium-sized (0.01 to 0.1%). This sequence joins TRBV7-6 and TRBJ1-1; D is unclear. The CDR3 sequence is 13 residues long. Germline CDR1 SGHVS, CDR2 FNYEAQ. The germline V and J ends were trimmed by 1 base and 2 bases, with 5 bases remaining between them. CDR3 amino acids: CASSLERNTEAFF. For the CDR3, the DNA is TGTGCCAGCAGCTTAGAACGAAACACTGAAGCTTTCTTT.

This clonotype was seen only once. The chain combines TRBV20-1 with TRBJ2-7, with D tentatively TRBD2 (5 bases). Germline values: CDR1 DFQATT, CDR2 SNEGSKA (reference sequence). This CDR3 has 13 residues. The V and J ends lost 5 bases and 4 bases respectively, with 15 bases between them. The CDR3 region is CSAGSSRRYEQYF. DNA for the CDR3: TGCAGTGCTGGGTCTAGCAGGAGATACGAGCAGTACTTC.

By its share, this clonotype is large. The chain couples TRBV6-5 to TRBJ2-3; D is possibly TRBD2 (7 bases). The V gene lost 5 bases and the J gene lost 0 bases, with 18 bases spanning the gap. CDR3 length: 17 residues. Germline V gene sequence: CDR1 MNHEY, CDR2 SVGAGI. CDR3 in amino acids: CASSRGGAGASTDTQYF. For the CDR3, the DNA is TGTGCCAGCAGTCGCGGAGGGGCGGGGGCTAGCACAGATACGCAGTATTTT.

V is TRBV28 and J is TRBJ1-6; D gene unclear. This CDR3 contains 14 residues. Trimming shortened V by 6 bases and J by 1 base, and 7 bases separated the two germline ends. Per germline, CDR1 MDHEN and CDR2 SYDVKM. The CDR3 bases are TGTGCCAGCAGCCCCCGGTCCTATAATTCACCCCTCCACTTT. Translation: CASSPRSYNSPLHF.

This chain joins TRBV7-2 and TRBJ1-5; D ambiguous. Germline values: CDR1 SGHTA, CDR2 FQGNSA. V gave up 0 bases and J gave up 5 bases, with 11 bases separating them. This CDR3 contains 15 residues. CDR3 DNA: TGTGCCAGCAGCTTAGCGTCGGGAGGAGATCAGCCCCAGCATTTT. Its protein is CASSLASGGDQPQHF.

The genes are TRBV5-6 and TRBJ1-1; D might be TRBD1 (6 bases). The germline V gene has CDR1 SGHDT and CDR2 YYEEEE. The CDR3 covers 16 residues. V shed 7 bases and J shed 1 base, with 20 bases lying between them. Here the CDR3 reads CASSHTWTVTNTEAFF. The CDR3 DNA follows: TGTGCCAGCTCACATACGTGGACAGTGACGAACACTGAAGCTTTCTTT.

The chain has TRBV5-4 and TRBJ2-5, with 8 positions matching TRBD2. J lost 4 bases, V lost 4 bases, and 9 bases had no gene match. The length of the CDR3 is 15 residues. CDR1 SGHNT and CDR2 YYREEE come from the germline V gene (reference sequence). The CDR3 sequence: CASSPRTLAGETQYF. As DNA, the CDR3 is TGTGCCAGCAGCCCCCGGACTCTAGCGGGAGAGACCCAGTACTTC.

The chain recombines TRBV10-3 with TRBJ2-3; 9 positions agree with TRBD2. V lost 7 bases, J lost 4 bases, and 6 bases stayed unmatched. This CDR3 is built from 14 residues. Germline CDR1 is ENHRY and CDR2 is SYGVKD. The CDR3 here is CAINVAGVSDTQYF. In nucleotides, the CDR3 is TGTGCCATCAACGTAGCGGGAGTGTCAGATACGCAGTATTTT.

The CDR3 loop reads CASSLRETGELFF. The CDR3 DNA reads TGTGCCAGCAGTTTACGGGAGACCGGGGAGCTGTTTTTT. V is TRBV12-3 or TRBV12-4 and J is TRBJ2-2; the D gene is possibly TRBD2 (6 bases). V lost 2 bases and J 5 bases, leaving 6 bases between the germline ends. The CDR3 consists of 13 residues.